This TCR beta chain was sequenced in a study of blood T cell repertoires in COVID-19. Turning to the study itself: PBMCs, B-cell-depleted T cells, or T cells provided the cDNA or gDNA that made up the material.

Assignment of participants to cohorts was predicated upon participant-reported clinical history. Donors in Cohort 3 who had recovered were those with two negative PCRs, healthcare professional clearance, or resolution of their symptoms. Generated by immunoSEQ multiplex PCR, the TCRdb table keeps only in-frame clones and is missing some. Found here are roughly 300,000 clones, approximately 90% of them singletons; the top ten hold roughly 10%. The CDR3 totals 14 residues. The V end was cut by 3 bases, the J end by 4 bases, with 12 bases between. From germline, CDR1 is MDHEN and CDR2 SYDVKM. The sample holds a few counts of this clone.

The chain combines TRBV28 with TRBJ1-2; D call uncertain. The material sequenced was PBMCs or T cells enriched from blood (not recorded which). This TCR was sampled from a woman in her late teens or twenties who had recovered from COVID-19. The CDR3 DNA follows: TGTGCCAGCAGTTTCGGAGGTAATGCCTATGGCTACACCTTC. It encodes CASSFGGNAYGYTF.